The clone carrying this T cell receptor (beta chain) has at least ten counts. Documented time point: patch test 1, 2 weeks after DPC sensitization. Treatment noted: therapeutic diphenylcyclopropenone sensitization with weekly scalp DPC. CDR3 length: 13 residues. Germline CDR1 SGHNT, CDR2 YENEEA. The V end was cut by 2 bases, the J end by 5 bases, with 10 bases between. TCRdb re-called the RACE reads with MiXCR, one entry per CDR3 protein. The sample shows about 380,000 distinct CDR3 sequences, approximately 5.1% of them seen only once. The data stem from a study of human T cells and chemical hapten exposure.

This TCR was recovered from a woman between 50 and 59 years old with alopecia areata. Some clones in this sample may be carry-over from other donors' samples. Specimen: whole blood, collected in connection with sensitization to the hapten diphenylcyclopropenone (DPC). The chain couples TRBV11-3 to TRBJ2-7, with unresolved D. The CDR3, as DNA: TGTGCCAGCAGCTTAATCCCCCGGGACGAGCAGTACTTC. Translated: CASSLIPRDEQYF.